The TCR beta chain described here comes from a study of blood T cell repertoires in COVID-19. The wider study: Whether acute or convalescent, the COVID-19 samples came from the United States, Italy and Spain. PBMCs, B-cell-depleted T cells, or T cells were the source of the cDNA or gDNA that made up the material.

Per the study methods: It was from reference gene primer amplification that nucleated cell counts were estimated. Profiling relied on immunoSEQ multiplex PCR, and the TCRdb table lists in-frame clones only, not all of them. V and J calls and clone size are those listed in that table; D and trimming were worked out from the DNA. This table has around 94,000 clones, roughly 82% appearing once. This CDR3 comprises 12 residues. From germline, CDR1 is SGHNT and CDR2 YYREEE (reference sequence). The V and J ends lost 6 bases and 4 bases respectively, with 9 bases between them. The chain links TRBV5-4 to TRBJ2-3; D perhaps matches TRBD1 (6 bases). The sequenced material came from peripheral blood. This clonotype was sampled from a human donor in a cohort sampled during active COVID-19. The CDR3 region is CASKGEADTQYF. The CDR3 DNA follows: TGTGCCAGCAAGGGGGAAGCAGATACGCAGTATTTT.